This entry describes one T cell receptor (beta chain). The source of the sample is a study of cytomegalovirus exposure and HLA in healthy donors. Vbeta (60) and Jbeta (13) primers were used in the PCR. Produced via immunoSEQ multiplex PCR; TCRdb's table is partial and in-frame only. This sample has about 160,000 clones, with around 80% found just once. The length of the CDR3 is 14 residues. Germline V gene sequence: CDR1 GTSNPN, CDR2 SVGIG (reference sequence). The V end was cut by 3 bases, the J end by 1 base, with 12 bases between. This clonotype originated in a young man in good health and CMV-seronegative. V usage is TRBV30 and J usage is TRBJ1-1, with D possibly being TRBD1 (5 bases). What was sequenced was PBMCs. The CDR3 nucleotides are TGTGCCTGGAGACCCCGGGGGGGGAACACTGAAGCTTTCTTT. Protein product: CAWRPRGGNTEAFF.